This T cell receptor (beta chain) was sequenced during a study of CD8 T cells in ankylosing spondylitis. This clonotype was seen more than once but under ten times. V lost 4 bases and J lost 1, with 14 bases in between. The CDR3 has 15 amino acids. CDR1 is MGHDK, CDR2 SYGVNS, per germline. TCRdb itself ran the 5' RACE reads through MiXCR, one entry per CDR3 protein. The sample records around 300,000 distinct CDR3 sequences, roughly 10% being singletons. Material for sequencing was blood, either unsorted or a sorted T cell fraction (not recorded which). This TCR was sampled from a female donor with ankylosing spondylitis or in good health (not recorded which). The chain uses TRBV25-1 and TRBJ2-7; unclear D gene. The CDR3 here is CASSGQGPGSYEQYF. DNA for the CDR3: TGTGCCAGCAGTGGCCAAGGGCCAGGTTCCTACGAGCAGTACTTC.